One sample yielded the 27 T cell receptor beta chains listed below, sequenced in a study of CD8+ T cells in alopecia areata. Isolated RNA was reverse transcribed into cDNA used as the sequencing template. Measured with immunoSEQ multiplex PCR; TCRdb has only the in-frame clones, and not every one. The data contain around 300,000 clones, 60% of them singletons. Treatment reported: oral pan-JAK inhibitor, 5-10 mg twice daily. The specimen comprised CD4+ T cells sorted from blood, sampled around week 53, from a patient treated with tofacitinib. The receptors here all came from a human donor with alopecia areata.

This clone was counted between two and nine times. The chain carries TRBV7-6 and TRBJ1-5; D is undetermined. The V and J ends lost 3 bases and 3 bases respectively, with 12 bases between them. Germline values: CDR1 SGHVS, CDR2 FNYEAQ. The CDR3 sequence is 15 residues long. The CDR3 bases are TGTGCCAGCAGCTTGGGCCGGGGTAACAATCAGCCCCAGCATTTT. Its translation: CASSLGRGNNQPQHF.

The rearrangement joins TRBV18 to TRBJ2-7; 8 bases are a match to TRBD2. The CDR3 covers 16 residues. The germline V gene encodes CDR1 KGHSH and CDR2 LQKENI. V lost 3 bases, J lost 0 bases, and 7 bases stayed unmatched. Here the CDR3 DNA reads TGTGCCAGCTCACCGTCGCCGGGGGGGGCCTCCTACGAGCAGTACTTC. Amino acids: CASSPSPGGASYEQYF. The full variable domain, completed using reference TRBV18 and TRBJ2-7, is NAGVMQNPRHLVRRRGQEARLRCSPMKGHSHVYWYRQLPEEGLKFMVYLQKENIIDESGMPKERFSAEFPKEGPSILRIQQVVRGDSAAYFCASSPSPGGASYEQYFGPGTRLTVT.

The V gene is TRBV29-1, the J gene TRBJ2-1; the match to TRBD1 covers 7 bases. This CDR3 has 14 amino acids. The germline V gene encodes CDR1 SQVTM and CDR2 ANQGSEA. V shed 5 bases and J 4 bases; nucleotides not matched to a gene: 8. For the CDR3, the DNA is TGCAGCGTTAGCAGGGGGACCAGTTACAATGAGCAGTTCTTC. Translated: CSVSRGTSYNEQFF.

The chain is built from TRBV9 and TRBJ1-4, with no clear D. This CDR3 comprises 13 residues. Trimming left V 2 bases short and J 5 bases short, with 7 bases between. Germline V gene sequence: CDR1 SGDLS, CDR2 YYNGEE. This CDR3 is CASSVTENEKLFF. CDR3 nucleotide sequence: TGTGCCAGCAGCGTCACGGAAAATGAAAAACTGTTTTTT.

This clone appeared a few times. V usage is TRBV11-2 and J usage is TRBJ2-4; D is possibly TRBD1 or TRBD2 (6 bases each). Germline V gene data show CDR1 as SGHAT and CDR2 as FQNNGV. The CDR3 runs to 15 residues. Trimming stripped 5 bases from V and 0 bases from J, with 11 bases between. CDR3 bases: TGTGCCAGCAGCGTACAGGGACTAGCCAAAAACATTCAGTACTTC. This gives the protein CASSVQGLAKNIQYF.

The chain is built from TRBV6-5 and TRBJ2-5; 8 nucleotides line up with TRBD2. This CDR3 comprises 13 residues. The germline gives CDR1 MNHEY, CDR2 SVGAGI. V trimming: 6 bases; J trimming: 3 bases; junction bases outside the gene matches: 3. CDR3 in amino acids: CASRRGGKETQYF. The CDR3 nucleotides are TGTGCCAGCAGACGGGGGGGAAAAGAGACCCAGTACTTC.

The chain couples TRBV11-2 to TRBJ1-1; D might be TRBD1 (6 bases). This CDR3 spans 16 amino acids. Per germline, CDR1 SGHAT and CDR2 FQNNGV. V shed 5 bases and J shed 1 base, with 17 bases lying between them. The CDR3 DNA is TGTGCCAGCAGCCCAACAGGGAGAGGGGAGAACACTGAAGCTTTCTTT. Its protein product is CASSPTGRGENTEAFF. The full variable domain, in which reference TRBV11-2 and TRBJ1-1 provide the parts outside the CDR3, is EAGVAQSPRYKIIEKRQSVAFWCNPISGHATLYWYQQILGQGPKLLIQFQNNGVVDDSQLPKDRFSAERLKGVDSTLKIQPAKLEDSAVYLCASSPTGRGENTEAFFGQGTRLTVV.

This clone has a handful of counts. V is TRBV7-3 and J is TRBJ2-3; the match to TRBD1 covers 8 bases. Germline CDR1 and CDR2: SGHTA and FQGTGA. V gave up 5 bases and J gave up 4 bases; unmatched junction bases: 2. The CDR3 has 13 amino acids. CDR3 sequence reads: CASSDRGPDTQYF. CDR3 sequence (DNA): TGTGCCAGCAGCGACAGGGGCCCAGATACGCAGTATTTT.

The chain links TRBV6-1 to TRBJ1-2, with D perhaps TRBD1 (5 bases). The CDR3 runs to 16 residues. The germline V gene encodes CDR1 MNHNS and CDR2 SASEGT. Trimming removed 3 bases from V and 3 bases from J, with 17 bases in between. The CDR3 DNA is TGTGCCAGCAGTGATCTTCCCGACAGCAACGACTATGGCTACACCTTC. Its protein is CASSDLPDSNDYGYTF.

The chain couples TRBV5-1 to TRBJ1-1, with D hard to call. The V end was cut by 4 bases, the J end by 8 bases, with 18 bases between. Germline V CDR1 and CDR2: SGHRS, YFSETQ. This CDR3 contains 14 residues. Here the CDR3 reads CASSHGLGGTEAFF. The CDR3 DNA follows: TGCGCCAGCAGCCATGGACTCGGCGGTACCGAAGCTTTCTTT.

This clone was observed a few times. V is TRBV29-1 and J is TRBJ1-2; D not resolved. Trimming cost V 6 bases and J 9 bases, with 17 bases left between them. The length of the CDR3 is 12 residues. Germline CDR1 and CDR2: SQVTM and ANQGSEA. In nucleotides, the CDR3 is TGCAGCGTCGCGGACTCATCCAATAGCTACACCTTC. It translates to CSVADSSNSYTF.

This clone was seen more than once but under ten times. The rearrangement joins TRBV7-9 to TRBJ1-5; 7 nucleotides agree with TRBD1. Per germline, CDR1 SEHNR and CDR2 FQNEAQ (reference sequence). Losses at the gene ends were 3 bases for V and 5 bases for J; bases not matched to a gene: 1. The CDR3 covers 13 residues. CDR3 sequence reads: CASSFGTDQPQHF. CDR3 bases: TGTGCCAGCAGCTTCGGGACAGATCAGCCCCAGCATTTT.

The chain carries TRBV7-2 and TRBJ2-1; TRBD2 agrees at 10 bases. The junction had 7 bases not matched to a gene; V was cut back by 4 bases and J by 7 bases. CDR1 and CDR2 (germline): SGHTA, FQGNSA. The length of the CDR3 is 15 residues. The CDR3 region is CASSSSGGVWNEQFF. In nucleotides, the CDR3 is TGTGCCAGCAGCTCAAGCGGGGGGGTTTGGAATGAGCAGTTCTTC.

This clone was observed once. V gene TRBV9 combines with J gene TRBJ1-5, with D possibly matching TRBD1 (5 bases). V lost 3 bases and J lost 6, with 10 bases in between. The CDR3 has 13 residues. Germline lookup yields CDR1 SGDLS and CDR2 YYNGEE. CDR3: CASSAGGSQPQHF. CDR3 DNA: TGTGCCAGCAGCGCCGGGGGAAGTCAGCCCCAGCATTTT.

The chain has TRBV6-1 and TRBJ2-1; D is perhaps TRBD1 or TRBD2 (5 bases each). V lost 7 bases to trimming and J lost 4 bases, with 17 bases between them. The CDR3 loop spans 15 amino acids. Germline values: CDR1 MNHNS, CDR2 SASEGT. The CDR3 DNA follows: TGTGCCAGCACGGGGATCGGGACGGCTTACAATGAGCAGTTCTTC. This translates into CASTGIGTAYNEQFF.

This chain uses TRBV30 with TRBJ2-5; D is uncertain. This CDR3 contains 11 residues. Trimming took off 3 bases at V and 3 bases at J, with 5 bases between the two ends. Germline V CDR1 and CDR2: GTSNPN, SVGIG (reference sequence). CDR3 nucleotide sequence: TGTGCCTGGAGGTCCAAAGAGACCCAGTACTTC. Protein: CAWRSKETQYF.

The genes are TRBV5-1 and TRBJ1-1; 11 bases fit TRBD1. Germline V CDR1 and CDR2: SGHRS, YFSETQ. The CDR3 is 15 residues long. Trimming cost V 6 bases and J 1 base; bases outside gene matches: 5. CDR3 protein: CASKLDRGPNTEAFF. The DNA of the CDR3 is TGCGCCAGCAAGTTGGACAGGGGGCCGAACACTGAAGCTTTCTTT. Looking up the rest from reference TRBV5-1 and TRBJ1-1 gives the full variable domain: KAGVTQTPRYLIKTRGQQVTLSCSPISGHRSVSWYQQTPGQGLQFLFEYFSETQRNKGNFPGRFSGRQFSNSRSEMNVSTLELGDSALYLCASKLDRGPNTEAFFGQGTRLTVV.

The chain links TRBV6-5 to TRBJ2-7; D might be TRBD1 (6 bases). The V end lost 5 bases, the J end lost 5 bases, and 16 bases lay between the germline ends. The CDR3 loop spans 14 amino acids. Germline loops: CDR1 MNHEY, CDR2 SVGAGI. The CDR3 DNA reads as TGTGCCAGCAGTAAGGAGCAAGAGGGGGACGAGCAGTACTTC. It is translated as CASSKEQEGDEQYF.

This clone has just a few counts. This chain connects TRBV7-9 to TRBJ1-1; D is unclear. Trimming stripped 0 bases from V and 4 bases from J, with 6 bases between. This CDR3 is built from 13 residues. The germline V gene encodes CDR1 SEHNR and CDR2 FQNEAQ (reference sequence). In DNA form, the CDR3 reads TGTGCCAGCAGCTTAGCCCGTGTCACTGAAGCTTTCTTT. Protein sequence: CASSLARVTEAFF.

This chain connects TRBV4-2 to TRBJ1-4, with D hard to call. V shed 1 base and J shed 7 bases, with 13 bases lying between them. Germline values: CDR1 LGHNA, CDR2 YNFKEQ. This CDR3 region has 15 residues. CDR3 protein: CASSQVRGLGEKLFF. CDR3 nucleotide sequence: TGTGCCAGCAGCCAAGTTCGAGGGCTGGGTGAAAAACTGTTTTTT.

This clone appeared a few times. Other DNA sequences within the sample encode an identical CDR3. The V call is TRBV29-1, the J call TRBJ2-5, with a weak D call TRBD1 (6 bases). The germline V gene encodes CDR1 SQVTM and CDR2 ANQGSEA. V gave up 4 bases and J gave up 4 bases, with 10 bases separating them. This CDR3 is 12 amino acids long. The CDR3, as DNA: TGCAGCGTTGTGAGAGGGGGAGAGACCCAGTACTTC. Its translation: CSVVRGGETQYF.

The genes are TRBV7-8 and TRBJ2-2; D uncertain. V was clipped by 1 base and J by 7 bases, with 7 bases between them. Germline values: CDR1 SGHVS, CDR2 FQNEAQ. The CDR3 is 13 amino acids. Written as DNA, the CDR3 is TGTGCCAGCAGCTTAGGGGCCGGCGGGGAGCTGTTTTTT. Protein: CASSLGAGGELFF.

This chain links TRBV19 with TRBJ2-1; no clear D. The CDR3 consists of 12 residues. Germline V gene lookup returns CDR1 LNHDA and CDR2 SQIVND (reference sequence). Trimming removed 0 bases from V and 12 bases from J, with 9 bases in between. DNA for the CDR3: TGTGCCAGTAGTATAGACACGCTGAGGCAGTTCTTC. Protein sequence: CASSIDTLRQFF.

The chain uses TRBV25-1 and TRBJ2-3, with a possible D match to TRBD2 (6 bases). The CDR3 contains 15 residues. Germline assignment: CDR1 MGHDK and CDR2 SYGVNS. Trimming removed 5 bases at V and 6 bases at J, with 18 bases between. DNA for the CDR3: TGTGCCAGCAGTCGCCCACCCCCGGAGGGCGATACGCAGTATTTT. It yields the protein CASSRPPPEGDTQYF.

V and J are TRBV2 and TRBJ2-2, with TRBD1 matching 10 bases. Looked up from germline, CDR1 is SNHLY and CDR2 is FYNNEI. The CDR3 has 14 residues. The V gene end was trimmed by 7 bases and the J gene end by 7 bases; junction bases not matched to a gene: 6. The chain's CDR3 is CASTRDRGIGELFF. The CDR3 DNA reads as TGTGCCAGCACGCGGGACAGGGGTATCGGGGAGCTGTTTTTT.

The chain combines TRBV2 with TRBJ1-1, with D possibly matching TRBD1 (5 bases). The CDR3 is made up of 17 amino acids. Germline-derived CDR1 and CDR2 are SNHLY and FYNNEI. Between the trimmed V and J ends, which lost 6 bases and 1 base, there was a span of 21 bases. The CDR3 region has the DNA TGTGCCAGCAGGGACGGACACGGAAGGGGAGGGAACACTGAAGCTTTCTTT. Amino acids: CASRDGHGRGGNTEAFF.

A few counts support this clone. The V call is TRBV5-1, the J call TRBJ2-7, with TRBD1 matching over 7 bases. V gave up 4 bases and J gave up 0 bases; unmatched junction bases: 4. The germline gives CDR1 SGHRS, CDR2 YFSETQ. CDR3 length: 14 residues. CDR3 loop: CASSHGTDSYEQYF. As DNA, the CDR3 is TGCGCCAGCAGCCACGGGACAGACTCCTACGAGCAGTACTTC.